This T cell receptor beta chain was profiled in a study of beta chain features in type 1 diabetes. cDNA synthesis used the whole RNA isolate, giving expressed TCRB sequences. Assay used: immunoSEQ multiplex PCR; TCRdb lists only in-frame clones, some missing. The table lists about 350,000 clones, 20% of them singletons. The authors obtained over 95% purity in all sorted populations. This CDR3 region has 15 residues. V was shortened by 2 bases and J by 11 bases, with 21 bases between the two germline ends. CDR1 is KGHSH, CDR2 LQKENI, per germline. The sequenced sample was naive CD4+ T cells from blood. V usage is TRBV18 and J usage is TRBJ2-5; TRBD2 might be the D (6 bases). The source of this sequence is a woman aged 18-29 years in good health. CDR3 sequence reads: CASSPSLQSTGEQYF. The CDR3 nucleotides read TGTGCCAGCTCACCATCGTTGCAAAGCACGGGGGAGCAGTACTTC. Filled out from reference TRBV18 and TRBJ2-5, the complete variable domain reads NAGVMQNPRHLVRRRGQEARLRCSPMKGHSHVYWYRQLPEEGLKFMVYLQKENIIDESGMPKERFSAEFPKEGPSILRIQQVVRGDSAAYFCASSPSLQSTGEQYFGPGTRLLVL.